What follows is one T cell receptor beta chain and its context. What it recognizes is unknown. This entry is derived from a study of blood T cells in healthy people across ages. Study details: Per every two T cells, about one barcoded beta molecule was captured by template switching.

A J-beta primer mix and a sample-barcoded 5' primer were used in a second PCR of about 7 to 11 cycles. TCRdb analysed the 5' RACE reads with MiXCR anew, one entry per CDR3 protein. Of about 640,000 distinct CDR3 sequences in the sample, 58% were seen once. Study-level points and caveats: Diversity was estimated from one million T cells, and these estimates were considered underestimates.

The CDR3 extends over 14 amino acids. Trimming shortened V by 6 bases and J by 6 bases, and 17 bases separated the two germline ends. The clonotype was recovered from a man aged 55 to 70 in good health. This chain links TRBV12-3 or TRBV12-4 with TRBJ1-2; D might be TRBD1 (5 bases). Sequencing used blood. The CDR3 loop reads CASRQGATFNGYTF. The DNA for the CDR3 is TGTGCCAGCAGGCAAGGGGCGACTTTTAATGGCTACACCTTC.